The 17 T cell receptor beta chains listed next were all sequenced from one sample in a study of patients and donors after allogeneic stem cell transplantation. TCRdb recomputed calls from the RT-PCR reads with MiXCR, one row per CDR3 protein. This sample has hundreds of thousands of distinct CDR3 sequences, with approximately 14% found just once. The material sequenced was blood, either unsorted or a sorted T cell fraction (not recorded which). These TCRs come from a human donor who was either an allogeneic HSCT recipient or a stem cell or donor lymphocyte infusion donor (not recorded which). It is not recorded whose cells these are; they may come from a transplant donor.

The rearrangement uses TRBV5-1 and TRBJ2-1, with TRBD2 matching 13 bases. The germline V gene encodes CDR1 SGHRS and CDR2 YFSETQ. The CDR3 is 17 amino acids. V was pared by 3 bases and J by 8 bases, with 11 bases of the junction left unmatched. The CDR3 here is CASSSIQLAGGLDEQFF. The CDR3 bases are TGCGCCAGCAGCTCCATCCAACTAGCGGGAGGGCTAGATGAGCAGTTCTTC. The full variable domain, its missing parts supplied by reference TRBV5-1 and TRBJ2-1, is KAGVTQTPRYLIKTRGQQVTLSCSPISGHRSVSWYQQTPGQGLQFLFEYFSETQRNKGNFPGRFSGRQFSNSRSEMNVSTLELGDSALYLCASSSIQLAGGLDEQFFGPGTRLTVL.

This clonotype appeared many times. The V gene is TRBV27, the J gene TRBJ1-2, with a possible D match to TRBD1 (5 bases). The CDR3 has 13 residues. V shed 6 bases and J shed 5 bases, with 13 bases lying between them. CDR1 and CDR2 (germline): MNHEY, SMNVEV (reference sequence). In DNA form, the CDR3 reads TGTGCCAGCAGCCCCACCCAGGGTTATGGCTACACCTTC. Its protein product is CASSPTQGYGYTF.

This clonotype was detected a few times. The chain is built from TRBV12-3 or TRBV12-4 and TRBJ2-1; D is uncertain. The ends were cut back, 4 bases at V and 6 bases at J, with 13 bases in the middle. This CDR3 is 14 amino acids long. The CDR3 nucleotides are TGTGCCAGCAGTTCCAGGTTGCCCGGCAATGAGCAGTTCTTC. Protein sequence: CASSSRLPGNEQFF.

This clonotype was detected ten times or more. The chain couples TRBV19 to TRBJ2-2, with D perhaps matching TRBD1 (7 bases). Germline loops: CDR1 LNHDA, CDR2 SQIVND (reference sequence). There are 14 residues in the CDR3. The V end lost 6 bases, the J end lost 7 bases, and 15 bases lay between the germline ends. The CDR3 here is CASRPQGGIGELFF. CDR3 sequence (DNA): TGTGCCAGTAGACCCCAGGGGGGCATCGGGGAGCTGTTTTTT. The entire variable domain, with the rest obtained from reference TRBV19 and TRBJ2-2, is as follows: DGGITQSPKYLFRKEGQNVTLSCEQNLNHDAMYWYRQDPGQGLRLIYYSQIVNDFQKGDIAEGYSVSREKKESFPLTVTSAQKNPTAFYLCASRPQGGIGELFFGEGSRLTVL.

This clonotype was found a few times. The chain carries TRBV20-1 and TRBJ1-5, with D perhaps matching TRBD1 (5 bases). Germline V gene sequence: CDR1 DFQATT, CDR2 SNEGSKA (reference sequence). Trimming pared 0 bases from V and 5 bases from J, leaving 14 bases between. This CDR3 is built from 15 residues. CDR3 in amino acids: CSARDLVRDYQPQHF. The CDR3 DNA sequence: TGCAGTGCTAGAGATCTGGTGAGGGACTATCAGCCCCAGCATTTT.

There are a few counts of this clonotype. The genes are TRBV27 and TRBJ2-1; 16 bases fit TRBD2. With 5 bases clipped from V and 12 bases from J, the junction kept 7 bases outside the gene matches. This CDR3 region has 15 residues. CDR1 MNHEY and CDR2 SMNVEV come from the germline V gene (reference sequence). DNA for the CDR3: TGTGCCAGCAGTCCGGGACTAGCGGGGGGGCCCGGGCAGTTCTTC. Its protein product is CASSPGLAGGPGQFF.

The chain uses TRBV19 and TRBJ1-5; 7 bases line up with TRBD1. Germline CDR1 is LNHDA and CDR2 is SQIVND (reference sequence). V trimming: 0 bases; J trimming: 6 bases; junction bases outside the gene matches: 8. This CDR3 has 16 residues. CDR3 in DNA: TGTGCCAGTAGTATAGACCCGACAGGGAAGGTTCAGCCCCAGCATTTT. As protein: CASSIDPTGKVQPQHF.

The J gene is TRBJ1-2, the V gene TRBV20-1; 8 bases agree with TRBD1. The CDR3 has 12 residues. Germline assignment: CDR1 DFQATT and CDR2 SNEGSKA (reference sequence). The V gene end was trimmed by 3 bases and the J gene end by 5 bases; junction bases not matched to a gene: 2. The CDR3 reads CSASRTGYGYTF. The CDR3 bases are TGCAGTGCTAGCAGGACAGGGTATGGCTACACCTTC.

This clonotype showed up just a few times. This chain connects TRBV4-1 to TRBJ2-1; D unclear. The CDR3 is made up of 17 amino acids. The V and J ends lost 1 base and 6 bases respectively, with 19 bases between them. In germline, CDR1 is MGHRA, CDR2 YSYEKL. Here the CDR3 DNA reads TGCGCCAGCAGCCAAGGCTCTTGGATAGCCAAACCCAATGAGCAGTTCTTC. Its translation: CASSQGSWIAKPNEQFF.

This clonotype came up many times. The gene calls are TRBV20-1 and TRBJ2-1; 7 nucleotides agree with TRBD1. This CDR3 comprises 15 residues. V shed 0 bases and J 2 bases; nucleotides not matched to a gene: 4. Looked up from germline, CDR1 is DFQATT and CDR2 is SNEGSKA (reference sequence). CDR3 sequence: CSARETGAPYNEQFF. In DNA, the CDR3 is TGCAGTGCTAGAGAAACAGGGGCACCCTACAATGAGCAGTTCTTC.

This clonotype was counted between two and nine times. The rearrangement uses TRBV15 and TRBJ1-2, with D possibly being TRBD1 (6 bases). Trimming pared 1 base from V and 3 bases from J, leaving 12 bases between. Germline V lookup: CDR1 LNHNV, CDR2 YYDKDF (reference sequence). The CDR3 covers 15 residues. The CDR3 coding sequence is TGTGCCACCAGCAGAGCGCGGGGGGCTGACTATGGCTACACCTTC. It codes for CATSRARGADYGYTF.

This clonotype was observed many times. The chain is built from TRBV11-2 and TRBJ1-1; D is perhaps TRBD1 (6 bases). The CDR3 contains 13 residues. The V and J ends lost 6 bases and 3 bases respectively, with 11 bases between them. Germline V gene sequence: CDR1 SGHAT, CDR2 FQNNGV. CDR3 DNA sequence: TGTGCCAGCAGTCACAGGGAAGACACTGAAGCTTTCTTT. It encodes CASSHREDTEAFF.

This chain links TRBV3-1 with TRBJ2-7; possible D gene TRBD1, 5 bases. Germline CDR1 LGHDT, CDR2 YNNKEL (reference sequence). Trimming stripped 1 base from V and 9 bases from J, with 16 bases between. This CDR3 spans 14 amino acids. The CDR3 sequence is CASSQGGTLLRQYF. Here the CDR3 DNA reads TGTGCCAGCAGCCAAGGGGGCACCCTCTTGAGGCAGTACTTC.

This clonotype has just a few counts. V and J are TRBV7-9 and TRBJ1-6; 7 nucleotides match TRBD1. V shed 6 bases and J 16 bases; nucleotides not matched to a gene: 12. The germline V gene has CDR1 SEHNR and CDR2 FQNEAQ (reference sequence). CDR3 length equals 13 residues. CDR3 coding DNA: TGTGCCAGCAGACACCTAACCGGGACAGATCTCCACTTT. It yields the protein CASRHLTGTDLHF.

The chain is built from TRBV5-6 and TRBJ2-2; perhaps TRBD1 as D (5 bases). Germline assignment: CDR1 SGHDT and CDR2 YYEEEE. This CDR3 region has 15 residues. V was clipped by 6 bases and J by 4 bases, with 16 bases between them. The CDR3: CASTNYQGSTGELFF. CDR3 sequence (DNA): TGTGCCAGCACCAACTATCAGGGATCCACCGGGGAGCTGTTTTTT.

This chain uses TRBV30 with TRBJ1-6; D may be TRBD1 (5 bases). The CDR3 is 14 amino acids. The V end was cut by 3 bases, the J end by 5 bases, with 11 bases between. CDR1 GTSNPN and CDR2 SVGIG come from the germline V gene (reference sequence). CDR3 in DNA: TGTGCCTGGAGCACAGGTGCTAATAATTCACCCCTCCACTTT. It codes for CAWSTGANNSPLHF.

The gene calls are TRBV3-1 and TRBJ1-1, with D perhaps TRBD1 (6 bases). The CDR3 is made up of 15 amino acids. In germline, CDR1 is LGHDT, CDR2 YNNKEL (reference sequence). Trimming cost V 1 base and J 9 bases, with 18 bases left between them. In DNA form, the CDR3 reads TGTGCCAGCAGCCAAGCCCTGATGGGGGCAGCTCAAGCTTTCTTT. Translated, it gives CASSQALMGAAQAFF.